The 14 T cell receptor beta chains listed next were all sequenced from one sample in a study of blood T cell repertoires in COVID-19. Sequenced by immunoSEQ multiplex PCR; TCRdb stores in-frame clones only, minus some. This table holds 100,000 to 120,000 clones, 55% to 75% found once. Sequences were obtained from peripheral blood. Receptor source: a woman in her thirties or forties with acute or convalescent COVID-19.

This clone was detected only a few times. V gene TRBV28 combines with J gene TRBJ2-7, with D perhaps TRBD2 (6 bases). The V end lost 3 bases, the J end lost 0 bases, and 9 bases lay between the germline ends. Germline V CDR1 and CDR2: MDHEN, SYDVKM. The CDR3 totals 14 residues. The CDR3, as DNA: TGTGCCAGCAGTTTGGAGGGGAGCTCCTACGAGCAGTACTTC. This codes for CASSLEGSSYEQYF.

This CDR3 reads CASKEGLNYNEQFF. The CDR3 nucleotides read TGTGCCAGCAAGGAGGGGTTGAACTACAATGAGCAGTTCTTC. The gene calls are TRBV2 and TRBJ2-1; D is possibly TRBD2 (6 bases). CDR3 length equals 14 residues. CDR1 and CDR2 (germline): SNHLY, FYNNEI. V lost 7 bases and J 3 bases, leaving 13 bases between the germline ends.

This clone was counted only a few times. V and J are TRBV9 and TRBJ1-6, with a possible D match to TRBD1 (6 bases). The germline CDR1 and CDR2 sequences are SGDLS and YYNGEE. V lost 0 bases and J lost 10, with 14 bases in between. The CDR3 runs to 15 residues. This CDR3 reads CASSVESGVSSPLHF. CDR3 bases: TGTGCCAGCAGCGTAGAATCAGGGGTAAGCTCACCCCTCCACTTT.

This chain links TRBV9 with TRBJ2-2, with D uncertain. The CDR3 runs to 13 residues. Trimming shortened V by 3 bases and J by 2 bases, and 5 bases separated the two germline ends. Germline lookup yields CDR1 SGDLS and CDR2 YYNGEE. The DNA of the CDR3 is TGTGCCAGCAGCGCCCAAAACACCGGGGAGCTGTTTTTT. Protein sequence: CASSAQNTGELFF.

This clone was observed once. The V and J genes are TRBV2 and TRBJ1-3; TRBD1 matches 10 bases. CDR3 length: 15 residues. Trimming took 5 bases from V and 3 from J; bases not matched to a gene: 4. Germline lookup yields CDR1 SNHLY and CDR2 FYNNEI. CDR3 DNA sequence: TGTGCCAGCAGTAATGACAGGGGGCTTGGAAACACCATATATTTT. It translates to CASSNDRGLGNTIYF.

This clone was picked up a small number of times. Sequence at one end of the junction differs from germline and may be a read error. V gene TRBV6-5 combines with J gene TRBJ1-4; 8 nucleotides agree with TRBD1. CDR3 size: 12 residues. CDR1 is MNHEY, CDR2 SVGAGI, per germline. CDR3 amino acids: CASSHGTGLPSF. CDR3 DNA sequence: TGTGCCAGCAGTCACGGGACAGGTCTCCCATCCTTT.

Relative to its sample, this clone is medium-sized. The rearrangement uses TRBV5-5 and TRBJ1-1, with D uncertain. V lost 4 bases to trimming and J lost 1 base, with 8 bases between them. The V gene's germline CDR1 is SGHKS and CDR2 YYEKEE (reference sequence). CDR3 length equals 13 residues. The DNA for the CDR3 is TGTGCCAGCAGCCCATACACGAACACTGAAGCTTTCTTT. Amino acid sequence: CASSPYTNTEAFF.

The chain employs TRBV13 and TRBJ2-5, with TRBD1 as a possible D gene (6 bases). V was shortened by 3 bases and J by 2 bases, with 13 bases between the two germline ends. Germline CDR1 and CDR2: PRHDT and FYEKMQ (reference sequence). The CDR3 loop spans 15 amino acids. The CDR3 region is CASSFTGFEQETQYF. CDR3 coding DNA: TGTGCCAGCAGCTTCACAGGGTTTGAGCAAGAGACCCAGTACTTC.

The chain links TRBV7-3 to TRBJ2-3; 9 nucleotides align to TRBD2. After removal of 2 bases from V and 3 bases from J, the junction contained 0 bases not matched to a gene. There are 14 residues in the CDR3. Germline loops: CDR1 SGHTA, CDR2 FQGTGA. The CDR3 sequence is CASSLLAGTDTQYF. CDR3 nucleotide sequence: TGTGCCAGCAGCTTACTAGCGGGGACAGATACGCAGTATTTT.

The V call is TRBV28, the J call TRBJ1-4, with 7 bases lining up with TRBD1. The CDR3 contains 18 residues. V was clipped by 5 bases and J by 0 bases; unmatched bases: 12. The germline CDR1 and CDR2 sequences are MDHEN and SYDVKM. DNA of the CDR3: TGTGCCAGCAGTACCGACAGGGAAGAGAGGTCAACTAATGAAAAACTGTTTTTT. As protein: CASSTDREERSTNEKLFF.

The genes are TRBV24-1 and TRBJ2-2; no definite D call. Germline V gene data show CDR1 as KGHDR and CDR2 as SFDVKD. Trimming took off 4 bases at V and 5 bases at J, with 7 bases between the two ends. The CDR3 contains 13 residues. CDR3 DNA sequence: TGTGCCACCAGTGACCTTTATACCGGGGAGCTGTTTTTT. It specifies CATSDLYTGELFF.

This clone was observed once. The gene calls are TRBV6-1 and TRBJ1-2, with D possibly TRBD1 on 6 matching bases. The ends were cut back, 1 base at V and 8 bases at J, with 11 bases in the middle. The CDR3 has 13 residues. In germline, CDR1 is MNHNS, CDR2 SASEGT. Written as DNA, the CDR3 is TGTGCCAGCAGTGAAGGGGGGCACAGGGGCTACACCTTC. It is translated as CASSEGGHRGYTF.

The rearrangement uses TRBV28 and TRBJ2-7, with 10 bases matching TRBD2. This CDR3 spans 15 amino acids. Trimming at V came to 6 bases and at J to 0 bases, leaving 5 bases not matched to a gene. CDR1 is MDHEN, CDR2 SYDVKM, per germline. CDR3 loop: CASSSSGGGSYEQYF. The DNA of the CDR3 is TGTGCCAGCAGCTCAAGCGGGGGGGGCTCCTACGAGCAGTACTTC.

The rearrangement joins TRBV7-3 to TRBJ2-3, with 8 bases identical to TRBD2. There are 15 residues in the CDR3. Germline V gene sequence: CDR1 SGHTA, CDR2 FQGTGA. Trimming took 3 bases from V and 1 from J; bases not matched to a gene: 3. The CDR3 region has the DNA TGTGCCAGCAGCTTCGGGGGGGCGGGCACAGATACGCAGTATTTT. It codes for CASSFGGAGTDTQYF.